This passage covers 17 T cell receptor beta chains from one sample sequenced in a study of Ad26.COV2.S vaccination and SARS-CoV-2 variants (dated by TCRdb to about 2021). This specimen's time point label, interpreted: individuals recovered from natural SARS-CoV-2 infection. To prepare the library, the immunoSEQ multiplex PCR assay was applied. TCRdb's version of the immuneACCESS table is confined to in-frame rearrangements and falls short of the full clone set. An unresolved V gene accounts for under half of the shortfall where checked; the remainder is of unknown origin. The sample table contains hundreds of thousands of clones; only one count was recorded for roughly nine tenths of them. 3% to 4% of the sample is in the top ten clones. Sample: peripheral blood, taken after recovery from COVID-19. The source is a human donor who had recovered from COVID-19.

The genes are TRBV6-1 and TRBJ2-1, with D unresolved. Trimming took 1 base from V and 5 from J, leaving 9 bases between them. Germline CDR1 reads MNHNS; CDR2 reads SASEGT. The CDR3 sequence is 14 residues long. The CDR3 DNA is TGTGCCAGCAGTGAAGGTCGACGGCACAATGAGCAGTTCTTC. Translated, it gives CASSEGRRHNEQFF.

This chain uses TRBV13 with TRBJ2-5; possible D gene TRBD2, 7 bases. Germline V CDR1 and CDR2: PRHDT, FYEKMQ (reference sequence). The CDR3 covers 18 residues. Trimming removed 5 bases from V and 5 bases from J, with 27 bases in between. The CDR3 protein is CASSPPPGASGEGETQYF. CDR3 nucleotides: TGTGCCAGCAGCCCCCCACCGGGGGCGAGCGGGGAGGGGGAGACCCAGTACTTC. Supplemented by reference TRBV13 and TRBJ2-5, the full variable domain reads AAGVIQSPRHLIKEKRETATLKCYPIPRHDTVYWYQQGPGQDPQFLISFYEKMQSDKGSIPDRFSAQQFSDYHSELNMSSLELGDSALYFCASSPPPGASGEGETQYFGPGTRLLVL.

The V call is TRBV6-2 or TRBV6-3, the J call TRBJ1-2; D is unresolved. Germline V lookup: CDR1 MNHEY, CDR2 SVGEGT. CDR3 length equals 13 residues. Trimming cost V 5 bases and J 4 bases, with 11 bases left between them. CDR3 sequence: CASSNSQGYGYTF. The CDR3 bases are TGTGCCAGCAGTAATTCTCAAGGCTATGGCTACACCTTC.

The chain is built from TRBV9 and TRBJ1-2, with 8 bases identical to TRBD1. The V gene's germline CDR1 is SGDLS and CDR2 YYNGEE. The CDR3 loop spans 15 amino acids. V dropped 0 bases and J dropped 8; count of bases not matched to a gene: 9. The CDR3 loop reads CASSVAPGGMVGYTF. As DNA, the CDR3 is TGTGCCAGCAGCGTAGCTCCAGGGGGCATGGTCGGCTACACCTTC.

The chain combines TRBV2 with TRBJ2-1; D uncertain. The CDR3 totals 12 residues. Trimming shortened V by 6 bases and J by 6 bases, and 9 bases separated the two germline ends. Germline V CDR1 and CDR2: SNHLY, FYNNEI. DNA for the CDR3: TGTGCCAGCAGGCCCGAGGCCAATGAGCAGTTCTTC. Translation gives CASRPEANEQFF.

The J gene is TRBJ1-1, the V gene TRBV5-1; maybe TRBD1 (5 bases). Germline V gene lookup returns CDR1 SGHRS and CDR2 YFSETQ. Trimming removed 0 bases from V and 4 bases from J, with 13 bases in between. This CDR3 has 15 residues. Here the CDR3 DNA reads TGCGCCAGCAGCTTGGAACCAGGGAATCCCACTGAAGCTTTCTTT. It is translated as CASSLEPGNPTEAFF.

The CDR3 DNA sequence: TGTGCCAGCAGCTACCCCGGTGGTAATGAAAAACTGTTTTTT. Its protein product is CASSYPGGNEKLFF. This chain links TRBV9 with TRBJ1-4; D is unresolved. Trimming took 4 bases from V and 4 from J, leaving 11 bases between them. The CDR3 runs 14 residues. Per germline, CDR1 SGDLS and CDR2 YYNGEE.

The chain joins TRBV10-2 to TRBJ1-1; the D gene is possibly TRBD1 (6 bases). V shed 0 bases and J shed 1 base, with 18 bases lying between them. The CDR3 spans 18 residues. Germline CDR1 is WSHSY and CDR2 is SAAADI. The CDR3 DNA is TGCGCCAGCAGTGAGTCGATCTACAGGGAGGAAGGGAACACTGAAGCTTTCTTT. Translating it yields CASSESIYREEGNTEAFF.

The chain has TRBV6-1 and TRBJ1-2, with a weak D call TRBD1 (5 bases). Germline V gene lookup returns CDR1 MNHNS and CDR2 SASEGT. This CDR3 has 14 residues. V dropped 2 bases and J dropped 4 bases, with 11 bases sitting between them. The CDR3 bases are TGTGCCAGCAGTGAACCCAGGGATATCTATGGCTACACCTTC. It is translated as CASSEPRDIYGYTF.

The rearrangement joins TRBV25-1 to TRBJ2-3; 9 bases line up with TRBD2. With 4 bases clipped from V and 1 base from J, the junction kept 0 bases outside the gene matches. Germline lookup yields CDR1 MGHDK and CDR2 SYGVNS. There are 14 residues in the CDR3. The CDR3 loop reads CASSVAGGTDTQYF. The DNA for the CDR3 is TGTGCCAGCAGTGTAGCGGGGGGCACAGATACGCAGTATTTT.

The J gene is TRBJ2-2, the V gene TRBV27, with 7 bases that match TRBD1. The germline gives CDR1 MNHEY, CDR2 SMNVEV (reference sequence). Trimming removed 3 bases from V and 7 bases from J; junction bases left unmatched: 2. The CDR3 totals 13 residues. The CDR3 loop is CASSFRGNGELFF. The CDR3 DNA sequence: TGTGCCAGCAGTTTCAGGGGGAACGGGGAGCTGTTTTTT.

The chain combines TRBV5-1 with TRBJ2-6, with 9 bases fitting TRBD1. Germline trimming cut 2 bases from V and 3 bases from J; bases unmatched to any gene: 12. Germline V CDR1 and CDR2: SGHRS, YFSETQ. The CDR3 is made up of 19 amino acids. CDR3 in DNA: TGCGCCAGCAGCTTTCGAAACCCGGACAGGGGTGATGGGGCCAACGTCCTGACTTTC. Translated: CASSFRNPDRGDGANVLTF.

The chain joins TRBV19 to TRBJ1-5; D not resolved. CDR1 and CDR2 (germline): LNHDA, SQIVND (reference sequence). V was pared by 7 bases and J by 0 bases, with 7 bases between. The CDR3 totals 13 residues. CDR3 in DNA: TGTGCCAGTAAATCCGGTAGCAATCAGCCCCAGCATTTT. Protein sequence: CASKSGSNQPQHF.

V gene TRBV12-5 combines with J gene TRBJ1-3; D not resolved. CDR1 is LGHNT and CDR2 is FRNRAP in the germline V gene. V lost 2 bases and J 0 bases, leaving 8 bases between the germline ends. This CDR3 spans 15 amino acids. The CDR3: CASGLPLLSGNTIYF. As DNA, the CDR3 is TGTGCTAGTGGTTTGCCCTTACTCTCTGGAAACACCATATATTTT.

This clone was seen more than once but under ten times. The rearrangement joins TRBV10-1 to TRBJ2-5, with D unclear. CDR1 and CDR2 (germline): WNHNN, SYGVQD (reference sequence). The CDR3 is 14 amino acids. V was cut by 5 bases and J by 4 bases, with 14 bases left in between. The CDR3 loop is CASSPTARRETQYF. The DNA for the CDR3 is TGCGCCAGCAGTCCCACCGCCCGCCGAGAGACCCAGTACTTC.

V usage is TRBV10-3 and J usage is TRBJ1-1; weak D call: TRBD1 (5 bases). Germline assignment: CDR1 ENHRY and CDR2 SYGVKD. CDR3 size: 13 residues. Between the trimmed V and J ends, which lost 7 bases and 5 bases, there was a span of 14 bases. For the CDR3, the DNA is TGTGCCATCACACCTACAGGATGGACTGAAGCTTTCTTT. The encoded protein is CAITPTGWTEAFF.

V is TRBV5-1 and J is TRBJ2-3; D is undetermined. The CDR3 covers 13 residues. Trimming removed 1 base from V and 6 bases from J, with 9 bases in between. The germline gives CDR1 SGHRS, CDR2 YFSETQ. The CDR3 coding sequence is TGCGCCAGCAGCTTGAGGGCCATGGATACGCAGTATTTT. Translation gives CASSLRAMDTQYF. Combining the CDR3 with reference TRBV5-1 and TRBJ2-3 gives the whole variable domain KAGVTQTPRYLIKTRGQQVTLSCSPISGHRSVSWYQQTPGQGLQFLFEYFSETQRNKGNFPGRFSGRQFSNSRSEMNVSTLELGDSALYLCASSLRAMDTQYFGPGTRLTVL.